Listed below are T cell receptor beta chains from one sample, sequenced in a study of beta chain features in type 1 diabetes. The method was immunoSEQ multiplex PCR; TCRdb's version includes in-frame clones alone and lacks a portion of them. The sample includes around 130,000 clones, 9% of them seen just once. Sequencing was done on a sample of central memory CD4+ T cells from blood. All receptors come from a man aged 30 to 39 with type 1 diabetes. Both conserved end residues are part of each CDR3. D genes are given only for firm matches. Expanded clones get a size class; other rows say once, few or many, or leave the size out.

CASSREKTSLGTDTQYF | TGCGCCAGCAGCCGCGAAAAGACTAGCTTGGGCACAGATACGCAGTATTTT | TRBD2 | TRBJ2-3 | TRBV4-3 | few
CASMTTSGGQRDYEQYF | TGCGCCAGCATGACAACTAGCGGGGGCCAAAGGGACTACGAGCAGTACTTC | TRBD2 | TRBJ2-7 | TRBV10-2 | NA
CASSTRGSGELFF | TGTGCCAGCAGCACCAGGGGATCCGGGGAGCTGTTTTTT | NA | TRBJ2-2 | TRBV7-8 | few
CASSIASGGQQILAQYF | TGTGCCAGCAGCATTGCTAGCGGGGGGCAACAGATACTAGCGCAGTATTTT | TRBD2 | TRBJ2-3 | TRBV5-4 | NA
CASSASQVQETQYF | TGTGCCAGCAGCGCCTCCCAGGTCCAAGAGACCCAGTACTTC | NA | TRBJ2-5 | TRBV9 | few
CASSKGLAGGDNEQFF | TGTGCCAGCAGCAAGGGACTAGCGGGGGGTGACAATGAGCAGTTCTTC | TRBD2 | TRBJ2-1 | TRBV11-3 | few
CASSLQYKLFF | TGTGCCAGCAGCTTACAGTACAAACTGTTTTTT | NA | TRBJ1-4 | TRBV7-9 | many
CASSLAGLEEQYF | TGTGCCAGCAGCTTGGCTGGGTTGGAGGAGCAGTACTTC | NA | TRBJ2-7 | TRBV5-6 | NA
CASSQGWETGDNNSPLHF | TGTGCCAGCAGCCAAGGGTGGGAGACAGGGGACAATAATTCACCCCTCCACTTT | TRBD1 | TRBJ1-6 | TRBV4-2 | NA
CASSPGSEYEQYF | TGCGCCAGCAGCCCGGGTTCTGAGTACGAGCAGTACTTC | NA | TRBJ2-7 | TRBV5-1 | NA
CASSPGSPSQPQHF | TGTGCCAGCAGCCCAGGGTCCCCAAGTCAGCCCCAGCATTTT | NA | TRBJ1-5 | TRBV28 | many
CASSARTGDREQFF | TGTGCCAGCAGCGCTAGGACAGGGGACCGTGAGCAGTTCTTC | TRBD1 | TRBJ2-1 | TRBV7-2 | NA
CASSLVGLGDEQYF | TGTGCCAGCAGCTTAGTGGGACTAGGCGACGAGCAGTACTTC | TRBD2 | TRBJ2-7 | TRBV7-9 | NA
CATSRESTGGRTQYF | TGTGCCACCAGCAGAGAGTCGACTGGCGGGCGGACGCAGTATTTT | NA | TRBJ2-3 | TRBV15 | NA
CASSWAGGLGTDTQYF | TGTGCCAGCAGCTGGGCGGGGGGGCTTGGCACAGATACGCAGTATTTT | TRBD2 | TRBJ2-3 | TRBV5-6 | few
CASSLAPDRGQYEQYF | TGCGCCAGCAGCTTGGCTCCGGACAGGGGGCAGTACGAGCAGTACTTC | TRBD1 | TRBJ2-7 | TRBV5-1 | few
CASSRQGADTQYF | TGTGCCAGCAGTCGACAGGGGGCAGATACGCAGTATTTT | TRBD1 | TRBJ2-3 | TRBV28 | NA
CASSVALATDTQYF | TGTGCCAGCAGCGTAGCACTAGCCACAGATACGCAGTATTTT | NA | TRBJ2-3 | TRBV9 | NA
CASSLGVAAGAFF | TGTGCCAGCAGTTTAGGGGTTGCAGCGGGGGCTTTCTTT | NA | TRBJ1-1 | TRBV28 | NA
CATRAALAGGRNIQYF | TGTGCCACACGCGCCGCCCTTGCGGGGGGTAGAAACATTCAGTACTTC | TRBD2 | TRBJ2-4 | TRBV6-6 | few
CASSSEPTTQYF | TGTGCCAGCAGTTCGGAGCCAACTACGCAGTATTTT | NA | TRBJ2-3 | TRBV6-5 | NA
CSGAHSDEQYF | TGCAGCGGTGCACATAGCGACGAGCAGTACTTC | NA | TRBJ2-7 | TRBV29-1 | many
CASSTGLLYEQYF | TGTGCCAGCAGCACGGGACTTCTCTACGAGCAGTACTTC | NA | TRBJ2-7 | TRBV7-9 | NA
CASSYLVGAGGNTIYF | TGTGCCAGCAGTTACCTAGTGGGGGCAGGAGGAAACACCATATATTTT | NA | TRBJ1-3 | TRBV2 | NA
CASSPRQVGNSPLHF | TGTGCCAGCAGCCCTAGACAGGTTGGCAATTCACCCCTCCACTTT | NA | TRBJ1-6 | TRBV7-9 | NA
CAWSRTIYQSEAFF | TGTGCCTGGAGTCGAACTATTTACCAGTCTGAAGCTTTCTTT | NA | TRBJ1-1 | TRBV30 | many
CASSRDTLNTEAFF | TGCGCCAGCTCCAGGGACACTTTGAACACTGAAGCTTTCTTT | NA | TRBJ1-1 | TRBV4-1 | few
CASRWDRKDSPLHF | TGCGCCAGCAGATGGGACAGAAAAGATTCACCCCTCCACTTT | TRBD1 | TRBJ1-6 | TRBV5-1 | few
CASSTQAGQTQYF | TGCGCCAGCAGCACCCAGGCGGGGCAGACCCAGTACTTC | NA | TRBJ2-5 | TRBV4-3 | NA
CASSLGVAAQETQYF | TGTGCCAGCAGCTTAGGGGTAGCGGCCCAAGAGACCCAGTACTTC | NA | TRBJ2-5 | TRBV7-2 | NA
CASSLSQGPTHF | TGTGCCAGCAGCTTAAGCCAGGGGCCTACCCACTTT | NA | TRBJ1-6 | TRBV7-9 | few
CASSVLAGDRNEQFF | TGTGCCAGCAGTGTCCTAGCGGGGGACAGGAATGAGCAGTTCTTC | TRBD2 | TRBJ2-1 | TRBV6-4 | NA
CASSLGVQEGEQFF | TGTGCCAGCAGCTTAGGGGTTCAGGAGGGTGAGCAGTTCTTC | NA | TRBJ2-1 | TRBV5-4 | NA
CASSLVPAGLVDTQYF | TGCGCCAGCAGCTTGGTCCCAGCGGGGCTGGTAGATACGCAGTATTTT | TRBD2 | TRBJ2-3 | TRBV5-1 | NA
CASSLVSVDNEQFF | TGCGCCAGCAGTCTTGTTAGCGTAGACAATGAGCAGTTCTTC | NA | TRBJ2-1 | TRBV5-1 | many
CASSPFGQGATGELFF | TGTGCCAGCAGCCCCTTCGGACAGGGCGCCACCGGGGAGCTGTTTTTT | TRBD1 | TRBJ2-2 | TRBV7-2 | NA
CASSDRTENEQFF | TGTGCCAGCAGTGACCGGACAGAGAATGAGCAGTTCTTC | NA | TRBJ2-1 | TRBV6-5 | NA
CASTTAGDSDYEQYF | TGTGCCAGCACTACAGCCGGGGACTCCGACTACGAGCAGTACTTC | NA | TRBJ2-7 | TRBV28 | NA
CASRRSYEQYF | TGCGCCAGCAGGCGTTCCTACGAGCAGTACTTC | NA | TRBJ2-7 | TRBV5-1 | few
CASSYSRTGDTEAFF | TGTGCCAGCAGTTACTCCAGGACAGGGGATACTGAAGCTTTCTTT | TRBD1 | TRBJ1-1 | TRBV6-5 | few
CASSLSSGPPDTQYF | TGCGCCAGCAGCTTGTCTAGCGGACCTCCGGATACGCAGTATTTT | TRBD2 | TRBJ2-3 | TRBV5-1 | NA
CASSLAAGGQYEQYF | TGTGCCAGCAGCTTGGCGGCGGGGGGGCAGTACGAGCAGTACTTC | TRBD2 | TRBJ2-7 | TRBV7-2 | NA
CASSTDRGGETQYF | TGTGCCAGCAGCACAGACAGGGGTGGCGAGACCCAGTACTTC | TRBD1 | TRBJ2-5 | TRBV7-9 | NA
CASSFTAGGYTDTQYF | TGTGCCAGCAGCTTTACAGCGGGGGGGTACACAGATACGCAGTATTTT | TRBD2 | TRBJ2-3 | TRBV27 | NA
CASSLSGDTEAFF | TGTGCCAGCAGCTTATCAGGGGACACTGAAGCTTTCTTT | NA | TRBJ1-1 | TRBV7-9 | NA
CASSSRPDTQYF | TGTGCCAGCAGTTCTAGGCCAGATACGCAGTATTTT | NA | TRBJ2-3 | TRBV2 | few
CASSSTAGLSTGELFF | TGTGCCAGCAGCTCGACTGCGGGACTATCGACCGGGGAGCTGTTTTTT | TRBD2 | TRBJ2-2 | TRBV7-8 | few
CASSIADSLNTGELFF | TGTGCCAGTAGTATAGCCGACAGCCTAAACACCGGGGAGCTGTTTTTT | NA | TRBJ2-2 | TRBV19 | few
CASSQGPFTSGGQETQYF | TGTGCCAGCAGCCAGGGGCCGTTCACTAGCGGGGGGCAAGAGACCCAGTACTTC | TRBD2 | TRBJ2-5 | TRBV4-2 | NA
CASSPDMQVEQFF | TGTGCCAGCAGCCCCGATATGCAGGTTGAGCAGTTCTTC | NA | TRBJ2-1 | TRBV11-2 | NA
CSVERDRGTEAFF | TGCAGCGTTGAGAGGGACAGGGGGACTGAAGCTTTCTTT | TRBD1 | TRBJ1-1 | TRBV29-1 | NA
CASSLAGTSGNNEQFF | TGTGCCAGCAGCTTAGCCGGGACTAGCGGAAACAATGAGCAGTTCTTC | TRBD2 | TRBJ2-1 | TRBV7-2 | few
CASSLAPQETQYF | TGTGCCAGCAGCCTCGCGCCGCAAGAGACCCAGTACTTC | NA | TRBJ2-5 | TRBV14 | many
CASSRLADYTDTQYF | TGCGCCAGCAGCCGACTAGCGGATTACACAGATACGCAGTATTTT | TRBD2 | TRBJ2-3 | TRBV5-1 | few
CASSRDIDNEQFF | TGTGCCAGCAGCCGGGACATCGACAATGAGCAGTTCTTC | NA | TRBJ2-1 | TRBV7-9 | few
CATSRDSTPNTEAFF | TGTGCCACCAGCAGAGATAGTACCCCGAACACTGAAGCTTTCTTT | NA | TRBJ1-1 | TRBV15 | NA
CASSQGTAYGYTF | TGTGCCAGCAGCCAAGGGACAGCCTATGGCTACACCTTC | NA | TRBJ1-2 | TRBV4-2 | NA
CASGLGQGSLHF | TGTGCTAGTGGTCTCGGACAGGGTTCCCTCCACTTT | TRBD1 | TRBJ1-6 | TRBV12-5 | few
CASSHKAGGSRAEQFF | TGCGCCAGCAGCCATAAGGCGGGGGGGTCCCGGGCTGAGCAGTTCTTC | TRBD2 | TRBJ2-1 | TRBV4-3 | NA
CASSIGTTSDTQYF | TGTGCCAGCAGCATCGGGACAACCTCGGATACGCAGTATTTT | NA | TRBJ2-3 | TRBV11-2 | few